This passage covers 14 T cell receptor beta chains from one sample sequenced in a study of blood T cell repertoires in COVID-19. Generated by immunoSEQ multiplex PCR, the TCRdb table keeps only in-frame clones and is missing some. Among about 480,000 clones listed, about 85% were seen once. Sequencing input: PBMCs or T cells enriched from blood (not recorded which). These receptors all come from a young woman with acute COVID-19.

This clone was observed a single time. The chain couples TRBV6-5 to TRBJ2-5, with 11 bases lining up with TRBD2. This CDR3 spans 15 amino acids. CDR1 is MNHEY, CDR2 SVGAGI, per germline. J was trimmed by 3 bases and V by 4 bases; bases with no gene match: 4. CDR3 in amino acids: CASSLGTSGKETQYF. In DNA form, the CDR3 reads TGTGCCAGCAGTTTAGGGACTAGCGGCAAAGAGACCCAGTACTTC.

Only a few counts were recorded for this clone. The chain couples TRBV15 to TRBJ1-1, with D hard to call. The germline V gene encodes CDR1 LNHNV and CDR2 YYDKDF (reference sequence). This CDR3 region has 13 residues. Trimming removed 4 bases at V and 3 bases at J, with 9 bases between. The CDR3 sequence is CATSTTVYTEAFF. CDR3 bases: TGTGCCACCAGCACTACAGTCTACACTGAAGCTTTCTTT. The whole variable domain, filled in from reference TRBV15 and TRBJ1-1, reads DAMVIQNPRYQVTQFGKPVTLSCSQTLNHNVMYWYQQKSSQAPKLLFHYYDKDFNNEADTPDNFQSRRPNTSFCFLDIRSPGLGDTAMYLCATSTTVYTEAFFGQGTRLTVV.

The chain uses TRBV4-3 and TRBJ2-7, with D possibly matching TRBD1 (5 bases). Germline CDR1 LGHNA, CDR2 YSLEER. The CDR3 covers 14 residues. V gave up 3 bases and J gave up 11 bases, with 20 bases separating them. The CDR3 coding sequence is TGCGCCAGCAGCCAGACCCTTGGGCAGGGTCGCAAGTACTTC. Its translation is CASSQTLGQGRKYF.

V usage is TRBV7-6 and J usage is TRBJ1-3, with D maybe TRBD1 (6 bases). The CDR3 is 17 residues long. Trimming left V 3 bases short and J 0 bases short, with 15 bases between. Per the germline V gene, CDR1 is SGHVS and CDR2 is FNYEAQ. CDR3 bases: TGTGCCAGCAGCTTCGGGCCCACAGGGAGCTCTGGAAACACCATATATTTT. Residues: CASSFGPTGSSGNTIYF. The full variable domain, rest sourced from reference TRBV7-6 and TRBJ1-3, is GAGVSQSPRYKVTKRGQDVALRCDPISGHVSLYWYRQALGQGPEFLTYFNYEAQQDKSGLPNDRFSAERPEGSISTLTIQRTEQRDSAMYRCASSFGPTGSSGNTIYFGEGSWLTVV.

The V gene is TRBV28, the J gene TRBJ1-2, with D perhaps TRBD1 (5 bases). This CDR3 spans 14 amino acids. The ends were cut back, 0 bases at V and 4 bases at J, with 9 bases in the middle. Germline V CDR1 and CDR2: MDHEN, SYDVKM. The CDR3: CASSLWTASYGYTF. DNA for the CDR3: TGTGCCAGCAGTTTATGGACAGCCAGCTATGGCTACACCTTC.

The V and J genes are TRBV7-3 and TRBJ2-7, with D maybe TRBD1 (7 bases). CDR1 is SGHTA, CDR2 FQGTGA, per germline. V lost 5 bases and J 5 bases, leaving 19 bases between the germline ends. The CDR3 runs to 15 residues. The CDR3 region has the DNA TGTGCCAGCAGCCGGAGGGGGCAGGATAACGACGAGCAGTACTTC. Its translation: CASSRRGQDNDEQYF.

This chain links TRBV5-1 with TRBJ1-1; TRBD1 agrees at 8 bases. Germline assignment: CDR1 SGHRS and CDR2 YFSETQ. CDR3 length: 15 amino acids. The J segment lost 3 bases and the V segment lost 3 bases, leaving 7 bases of the junction unmatched. CDR3 protein: CASSSATGVDTEAFF. The CDR3 nucleotides read TGCGCCAGCAGCTCGGCGACAGGGGTGGACACTGAAGCTTTCTTT.

This clone was seen a single time. The gene calls are TRBV5-1 and TRBJ2-7, with D perhaps TRBD1 (6 bases). The CDR3 is 14 residues long. Germline V gene sequence: CDR1 SGHRS, CDR2 YFSETQ. The V and J ends lost 1 base and 6 bases respectively, with 14 bases between them. The CDR3 is CASSLRTVPLEQYF. As DNA, the CDR3 is TGCGCCAGCAGCTTGAGGACAGTGCCACTCGAGCAGTACTTC. Complete variable domain (other parts from reference TRBV5-1 and TRBJ2-7): KAGVTQTPRYLIKTRGQQVTLSCSPISGHRSVSWYQQTPGQGLQFLFEYFSETQRNKGNFPGRFSGRQFSNSRSEMNVSTLELGDSALYLCASSLRTVPLEQYFGPGTRLTVT.

The chain uses TRBV7-9 and TRBJ2-7; 9 bases line up with TRBD1. Trimming took 11 bases from V and 2 from J; bases not matched to a gene: 7. Germline lookup yields CDR1 SEHNR and CDR2 FQNEAQ (reference sequence). The length of the CDR3 is 13 residues. The CDR3 reads CAVRDRETYEQYF. The CDR3, as DNA: TGTGCCGTCCGGGACAGGGAAACCTACGAGCAGTACTTC.

A note on this clone: The sample contains more than one DNA sequence encoding this CDR3. This chain joins TRBV15 and TRBJ1-1, with D unresolved. Germline V lookup: CDR1 LNHNV, CDR2 YYDKDF (reference sequence). This CDR3 contains 12 residues. V was cut by 3 bases and J by 4 bases, with 6 bases left in between. CDR3 amino acids: CATSSLGTEAFF. In nucleotides, the CDR3 is TGTGCCACCAGCAGCCTAGGCACTGAAGCTTTCTTT.

In this sample, this clone turned up once. The chain is built from TRBV6-2 or TRBV6-3 and TRBJ1-5, with unresolved D. This CDR3 is built from 14 residues. Germline CDR1 MNHEY, CDR2 SVGEGT. Trimming took off 4 bases at V and 6 bases at J, with 13 bases between the two ends. CDR3 nucleotide sequence: TGTGCCAGCAGTTCCCCCGGACTGACTCAGCCCCAGCATTTT. Translated: CASSSPGLTQPQHF.

Notes on this clone: Additional DNA sequences in this sample encode the identical CDR3. The chain uses TRBV19 and TRBJ2-7; a possible D gene is TRBD2 (5 bases). This CDR3 comprises 15 residues. Looked up from germline, CDR1 is LNHDA and CDR2 is SQIVND (reference sequence). The V end was cut by 3 bases, the J end by 1 base, with 13 bases between. The CDR3 DNA follows: TGTGCCAGTAGTATCTCGGGGAGAAGGTCCTACGAGCAGTACTTC. Translated, it gives CASSISGRRSYEQYF.

The chain has TRBV7-2 and TRBJ2-7; 12 bases are shared with TRBD2. Trimming at V came to 2 bases and at J to 2 bases, leaving 4 bases not matched to a gene. The germline V gene encodes CDR1 SGHTA and CDR2 FQGNSA. The CDR3 consists of 16 residues. Here the CDR3 DNA reads TGTGCCAGCAGCTTATCGCTAGCGGGAGGGCCCTACGAGCAGTACTTC. This sequence encodes CASSLSLAGGPYEQYF.

The genes are TRBV3-1 (or the pseudogene TRBV3-2) and TRBJ2-2, with a weak D call TRBD2 (6 bases). The CDR3 loop spans 16 amino acids. CDR1 LGHDT and CDR2 YNNKEL come from the germline V gene (reference sequence). Between the trimmed V and J ends, which lost 3 bases and 6 bases, there was a span of 17 bases. The CDR3 sequence is CASSHPLSSAAGELFF. CDR3 nucleotides: TGTGCCAGCAGCCACCCCCTTTCTAGCGCGGCCGGGGAGCTGTTTTTT.